A selection of T cell receptor beta chains follows, all from one sample in a study of CD4 T cells in relation to SARS-CoV-2 and coronaviruses. These receptors lack a known antigen. This table comes from immunoSEQ multiplex PCR, and its TCRdb copy is limited to in-frame clones, with some not included. Of just over 25,000 clones listed, more than 75% are singletons. What was sequenced was CD4+ T cells from PBMCs, cultured in vitro. These receptors were taken from a human donor in good health. Both conserved end residues are part of each CDR3. The order of the fields is clone size, J gene, D gene, V gene, CDR3 DNA, CDR3 protein. The D gene is left open where the match is weak. Only part of the rows carry a size: once, few, many, or a class if the clone is expanded.

-	TRBJ2-5	TRBD1	TRBV19	TGTGCCAGTAGTGGCGACAGGGGGCTAGAGACCCAGTACTTC	CASSGDRGLETQYF
-	TRBJ2-1	-	TRBV5-5	TGTGCCAGCAGCGTGGGTCCCCACAATGAGCAGTTCTTC	CASSVGPHNEQFF
-	TRBJ2-3	TRBD2	TRBV6-5	TGTGCCAGCAGTTACTCACCGGGGGGGAACACAGATACGCAGTATTTT	CASSYSPGGNTDTQYF
-	TRBJ1-5	-	TRBV2	TGTGCCAGAATAACGGGGGCGAGCAATCAGCCCCAGCATTTT	CARITGASNQPQHF
few	TRBJ2-2	TRBD2	TRBV9	TGTGCCAGCAGCGTCCTAGCGGGAGTAACCGGGGAGCTGTTTTTT	CASSVLAGVTGELFF
-	TRBJ2-2	-	TRBV18	TGTGCCAGCTCACCTCCGGGGAACACCGGGGAGCTGTTTTTT	CASSPPGNTGELFF
once	TRBJ1-5	-	TRBV18	TGTGCCAGCTCACCAGAGGGAAACAATTGGCCCCAGCATTTT	CASSPEGNNWPQHF
-	TRBJ2-2	-	TRBV7-8	TGTGCCAGCAGTTCCCAGGACACGCTGTTTTTT	CASSSQDTLFF
-	TRBJ2-7	-	TRBV11-2	TGTGCCAGCAGCCTAGGACTCGAGCAGTACTTC	CASSLGLEQYF
-	TRBJ1-1	TRBD1	TRBV10-3	TGTGCCATCAGTGAGTCGGGCACCCAGGGGGTCTCTGAAGCTTTCTTT	CAISESGTQGVSEAFF
-	TRBJ2-7	TRBD2	TRBV9	TGTGCCAGCAGCGTTAGTAGCGGGAGACGGGACGGCGCCTCCGAGCAGTACTTC	CASSVSSGRRDGASEQYF
-	TRBJ2-6	-	TRBV18	TGTGCCAGCTCACCCGGACGGAGCTCTGGGGCCAACGTCCTGACTTTC	CASSPGRSSGANVLTF
-	TRBJ2-7	TRBD2	TRBV4-3	TGCGCCAGCAGCCAAGTCATAATCGGGAGGGCCGCTTACGAGCAGTACTTC	CASSQVIIGRAAYEQYF
-	TRBJ2-7	-	TRBV10-3	TGTGCCACCACACCCGGGACAAGGAGCTCCTACGAGCAGTACTTC	CATTPGTRSSYEQYF
few	TRBJ2-7	-	TRBV27	TGTGCCAGCAGCAGAAGGGCCGGTGTTGTTATATGGGAGCAGTACTTC	CASSRRAGVVIWEQYF
-	TRBJ2-7	-	TRBV7-2	TGTGCCAGCAGCTTAAACATCGAGCAGTACTTC	CASSLNIEQYF
-	TRBJ1-1	-	TRBV2	TGTGCCAGCAGTGAGCAGGAGAACACTGAAGCTTTCTTT	CASSEQENTEAFF
once	TRBJ2-3	TRBD1	TRBV2	TGTGCCAGCAGCCTGGACAGGGGGACATCAGATACGCAGTATTTT	CASSLDRGTSDTQYF
-	TRBJ1-3	-	TRBV4-2	TGTGCCAGCAGCGAGGGGCGGGAATCTTCCGGAAACACCATATATTTT	CASSEGRESSGNTIYF
-	TRBJ2-7	TRBD1	TRBV30	TGTGCGTGGGACAGGGTAAACTACGAGCAGTACTTC	CAWDRVNYEQYF
-	TRBJ2-7	-	TRBV11-2	TGTGCCAGCAGCTGGCCGGGGCGGCCCCCATACGAGCAGTACTTC	CASSWPGRPPYEQYF
few	TRBJ1-5	-	TRBV2	TGTGCCAGCAGCCCGAACCATAGCAATCAGCCCCAGCATTTT	CASSPNHSNQPQHF
-	TRBJ1-1	-	TRBV7-2	TGTGCCAGCAGGTCCCAGCTGACTGAAGCTTTCTTT	CASRSQLTEAFF
-	TRBJ1-1	TRBD1	TRBV18	TGTGCCAGCTCCTCATCGGGACAGGGTAACACTGAAGCTTTCTTT	CASSSSGQGNTEAFF
-	TRBJ2-3	-	TRBV19	TGTGCCAGTAGTATTACCGGGGTGCATACGCAGTATTTT	CASSITGVHTQYF
few	TRBJ1-2	TRBD1	TRBV6-6	TGTGCCAGCACCTGGGGGGGACAGACAAACTATGGCTACACCTTC	CASTWGGQTNYGYTF
once	TRBJ2-1	-	TRBV6-5	TGTGCCAGCAGTAGCCTCGATGAGCAGTTCTTC	CASSSLDEQFF
-	TRBJ2-3	-	TRBV14	TGTGCCAGCAGCCTAAACCGGCGGGGGCCCAAAAAGGATACGCAGTATTTT	CASSLNRRGPKKDTQYF
-	TRBJ2-1	TRBD2	TRBV7-3	TGTGCCAGCAGCTTAAATCCGGCGGGAGTACAATACAATGAGCAGTTCTTC	CASSLNPAGVQYNEQFF
-	TRBJ2-2	-	TRBV7-7	TGTGCTAGCAGCTTAGGTCCCACCGGGGAGCTGTTTTTT	CASSLGPTGELFF
-	TRBJ2-1	TRBD2	TRBV18	TGTGCCAGCTCACCACAAGGGACTAGCGGAGAGCAGTTCTTC	CASSPQGTSGEQFF
-	TRBJ2-7	-	TRBV12-3/TRBV12-4	TGTGCCAGCAGTTTAGGTCGCAGGGGCGAGCAGTACTTC	CASSLGRRGEQYF
-	TRBJ2-2	-	TRBV19	TGTGCCAGTAGTACCAGGACAGACAACACCGGGGAGCTGTTTTTT	CASSTRTDNTGELFF
-	TRBJ1-2	-	TRBV6-6	TGTGCCAGCAGTAGAATTGGCAGGGGCAACCACTATGGCTACACCTTC	CASSRIGRGNHYGYTF
-	TRBJ2-1	TRBD2	TRBV29-1	TGCAGCGTTGAAGCACTAGCGGGAGCTTGGGCTGAGCAGTTCTTC	CSVEALAGAWAEQFF
-	TRBJ2-2	-	TRBV7-8	TGTGCCAGCAGCTTAGCTGGGGGGACGGCGAACACCGGGGAGCTGTTTTTT	CASSLAGGTANTGELFF
-	TRBJ1-2	-	TRBV4-3	TGCGCCAGCAGCCAAGTTTTGTGGCAGGGGATCTACACCTTC	CASSQVLWQGIYTF
-	TRBJ2-3	-	TRBV7-3	TGTGCCAGCCGACAGGACACAGATACGCAGTATTTT	CASRQDTDTQYF
-	TRBJ2-4	TRBD2	TRBV29-1	TGCAGCGTTGAAGGGAGGGCGGGGGGCATCAAAAACATTCAGTACTTC	CSVEGRAGGIKNIQYF
-	TRBJ2-3	-	TRBV5-1	TGCGCCAGCAGCTTGGAATTGCCCACAGATACGCAGTATTTT	CASSLELPTDTQYF
-	TRBJ1-1	-	TRBV9	TGTGCCAGCAGCGTAGACCCAGATGTAAACACTGAAGCTTTCTTT	CASSVDPDVNTEAFF
-	TRBJ1-2	-	TRBV12-3/TRBV12-4	TGTGCCAGCAGTCCACGGGGAGTGTCGGGCTACACCTTC	CASSPRGVSGYTF
-	TRBJ1-5	TRBD1	TRBV19	TGTGCCAGTAGTATACAGGGGGCCAGGAGCAATCAGCCCCAGCATTTT	CASSIQGARSNQPQHF
-	TRBJ2-2	TRBD2	TRBV11-3	TGTGCCAGCAGCTTATTTGGTGCCACTGGGGGGGACACCGGGGAGCTGTTTTTT	CASSLFGATGGDTGELFF
-	TRBJ1-1	-	TRBV5-5	TGTGCCAGCAGCCTCAAGGGCGACACTGAAGCTTTCTTT	CASSLKGDTEAFF
-	TRBJ1-3	-	TRBV5-1	TGCGCCAGCAGCACCTCCGGGACAGGAAACACCATATATTTT	CASSTSGTGNTIYF
-	TRBJ1-6	-	TRBV7-6	TGTGCCAGCAGCGCCCTCCGGGACCTTAATTCACCCCTCCACTTT	CASSALRDLNSPLHF
few	TRBJ2-6	TRBD1	TRBV12-3/TRBV12-4	TGTGCCAGCAGCCGGGACAGATCTAACGTCCTGACTTTC	CASSRDRSNVLTF
-	TRBJ2-7	-	TRBV4-3	TGCGCCAGCAGCCAAGGAGCTAGCAGATACTACGAGCAGTACTTC	CASSQGASRYYEQYF
-	TRBJ1-1	-	TRBV7-3	TGTGCCAGCACCCCCCAGAGGGGGGGGGAAGCTTTCTTT	CASTPQRGGEAFF
-	TRBJ2-2	-	TRBV27	TGTGCCAGCAGTTTATCGTTGGCAGGGAACACCGGGGAGCTGTTTTTT	CASSLSLAGNTGELFF
-	TRBJ1-4	TRBD1	TRBV19	TGTGCCAGTAGTGCAAACAGGGGGGGAAATGAAAAACTGTTTTTT	CASSANRGGNEKLFF
few	TRBJ1-2	-	TRBV28	TGTGCCAGCAGGACAGGCCCTTATGGCTACACCTTC	CASRTGPYGYTF